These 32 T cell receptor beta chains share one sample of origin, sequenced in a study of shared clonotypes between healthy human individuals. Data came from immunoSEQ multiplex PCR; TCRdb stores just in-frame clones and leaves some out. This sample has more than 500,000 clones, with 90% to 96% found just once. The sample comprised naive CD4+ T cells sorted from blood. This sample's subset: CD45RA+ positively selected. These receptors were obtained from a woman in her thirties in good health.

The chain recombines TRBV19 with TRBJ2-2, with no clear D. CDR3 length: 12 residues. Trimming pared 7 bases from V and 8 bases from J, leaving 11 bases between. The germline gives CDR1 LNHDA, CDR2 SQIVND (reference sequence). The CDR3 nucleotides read TGTGCCAGTAACCTCCTTAGGGGGGAGCTGTTTTTT. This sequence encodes CASNLLRGELFF.

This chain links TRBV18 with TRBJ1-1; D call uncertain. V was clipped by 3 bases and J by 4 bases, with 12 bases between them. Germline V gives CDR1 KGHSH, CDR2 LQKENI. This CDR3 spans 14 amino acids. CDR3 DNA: TGTGCCAGCTCACCTGGCGGGAAGGGCACTGAAGCTTTCTTT. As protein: CASSPGGKGTEAFF.

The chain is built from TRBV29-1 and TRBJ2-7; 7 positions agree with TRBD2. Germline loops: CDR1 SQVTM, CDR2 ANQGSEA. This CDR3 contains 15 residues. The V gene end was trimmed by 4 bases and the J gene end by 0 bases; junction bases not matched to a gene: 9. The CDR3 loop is CSVATGTTRSYEQYF. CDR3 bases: TGCAGCGTTGCTACCGGGACTACTCGCTCCTACGAGCAGTACTTC.

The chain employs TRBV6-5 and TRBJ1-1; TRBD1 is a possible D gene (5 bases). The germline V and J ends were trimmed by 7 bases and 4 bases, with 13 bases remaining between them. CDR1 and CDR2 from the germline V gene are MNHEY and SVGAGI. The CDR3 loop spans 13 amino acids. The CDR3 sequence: CASTRDRGTEAFF. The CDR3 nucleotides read TGTGCCAGCACCCGGGACCGAGGCACTGAAGCTTTCTTT.

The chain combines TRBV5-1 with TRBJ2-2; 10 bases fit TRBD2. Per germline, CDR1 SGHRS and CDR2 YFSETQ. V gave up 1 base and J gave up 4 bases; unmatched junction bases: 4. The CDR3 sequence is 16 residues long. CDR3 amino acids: CASSLRAGGATGELFF. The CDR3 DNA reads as TGCGCCAGCAGCTTGAGAGCGGGAGGGGCCACCGGGGAGCTGTTTTTT.

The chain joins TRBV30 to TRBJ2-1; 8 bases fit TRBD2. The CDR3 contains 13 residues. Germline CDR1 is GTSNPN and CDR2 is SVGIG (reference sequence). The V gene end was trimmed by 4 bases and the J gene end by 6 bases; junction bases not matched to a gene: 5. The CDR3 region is CAWTRTSPNEQFF. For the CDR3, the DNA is TGTGCCTGGACTAGGACTAGCCCCAATGAGCAGTTCTTC.

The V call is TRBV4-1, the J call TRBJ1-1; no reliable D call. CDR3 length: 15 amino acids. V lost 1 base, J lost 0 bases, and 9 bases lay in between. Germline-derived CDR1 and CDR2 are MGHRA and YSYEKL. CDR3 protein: CASSQALHLNTEAFF. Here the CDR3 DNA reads TGCGCCAGCAGCCAAGCATTACATCTGAACACTGAAGCTTTCTTT.

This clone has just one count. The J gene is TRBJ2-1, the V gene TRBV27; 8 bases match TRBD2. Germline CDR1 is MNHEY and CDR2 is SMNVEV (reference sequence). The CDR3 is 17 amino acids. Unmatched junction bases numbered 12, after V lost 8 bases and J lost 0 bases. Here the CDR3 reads CASSHRLATSSYNEQFF. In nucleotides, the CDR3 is TGTGCCAGCTCCCACCGACTAGCGACGAGCTCCTACAATGAGCAGTTCTTC.

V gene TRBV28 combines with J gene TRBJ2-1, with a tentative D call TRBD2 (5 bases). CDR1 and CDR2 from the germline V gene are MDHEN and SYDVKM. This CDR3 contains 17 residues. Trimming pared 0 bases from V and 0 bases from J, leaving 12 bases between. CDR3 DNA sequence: TGTGCCAGCAGTTTATGGGAGGTCCGAAGCTCCTACAATGAGCAGTTCTTC. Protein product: CASSLWEVRSSYNEQFF.

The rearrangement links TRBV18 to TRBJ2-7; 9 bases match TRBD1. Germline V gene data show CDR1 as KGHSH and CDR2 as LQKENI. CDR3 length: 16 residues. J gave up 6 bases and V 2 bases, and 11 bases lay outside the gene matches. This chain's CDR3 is CASSPTVRTGDSEQYF. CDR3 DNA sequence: TGTGCCAGCTCACCAACCGTAAGGACAGGGGACTCCGAGCAGTACTTC.

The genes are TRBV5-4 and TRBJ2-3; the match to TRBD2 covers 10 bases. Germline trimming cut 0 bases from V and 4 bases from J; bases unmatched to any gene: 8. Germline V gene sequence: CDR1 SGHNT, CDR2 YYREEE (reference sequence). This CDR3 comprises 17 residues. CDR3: CASSLGLAGVLADTQYF. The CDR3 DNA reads TGTGCCAGCAGCTTGGGTCTAGCGGGAGTCCTAGCAGATACGCAGTATTTT.

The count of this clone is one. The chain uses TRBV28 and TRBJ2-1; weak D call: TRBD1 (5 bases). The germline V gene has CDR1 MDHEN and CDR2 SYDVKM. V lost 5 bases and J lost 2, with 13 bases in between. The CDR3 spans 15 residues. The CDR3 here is CASSPRGSPYNEQFF. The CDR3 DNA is TGTGCCAGCAGTCCTAGGGGTAGCCCCTACAATGAGCAGTTCTTC.

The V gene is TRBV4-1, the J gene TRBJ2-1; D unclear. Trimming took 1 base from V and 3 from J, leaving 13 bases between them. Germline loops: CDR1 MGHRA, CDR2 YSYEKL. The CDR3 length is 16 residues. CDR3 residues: CASSQGDSFNYNEQFF. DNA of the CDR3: TGCGCCAGCAGCCAAGGAGACTCCTTCAACTACAATGAGCAGTTCTTC.

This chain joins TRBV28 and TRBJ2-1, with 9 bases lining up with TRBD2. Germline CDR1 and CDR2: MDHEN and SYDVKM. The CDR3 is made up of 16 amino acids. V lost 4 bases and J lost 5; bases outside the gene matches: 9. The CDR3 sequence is CASSSYSGSRNNEQFF. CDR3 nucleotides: TGTGCCAGCAGTTCATATAGCGGGAGCCGCAACAATGAGCAGTTCTTC.

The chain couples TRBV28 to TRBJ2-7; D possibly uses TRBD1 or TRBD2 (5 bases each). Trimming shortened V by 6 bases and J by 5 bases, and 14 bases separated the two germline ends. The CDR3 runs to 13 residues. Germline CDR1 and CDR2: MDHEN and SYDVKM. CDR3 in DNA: TGTGCCAGCAGATACCCAGGGACGGACGAGCAGTACTTC. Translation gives CASRYPGTDEQYF. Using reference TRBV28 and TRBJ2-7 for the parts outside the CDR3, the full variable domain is DVKVTQSSRYLVKRTGEKVFLECVQDMDHENMFWYRQDPGLGLRLIYFSYDVKMKEKGDIPEGYSVSREKKERFSLILESASTNQTSMYLCASRYPGTDEQYFGPGTRLTVT.

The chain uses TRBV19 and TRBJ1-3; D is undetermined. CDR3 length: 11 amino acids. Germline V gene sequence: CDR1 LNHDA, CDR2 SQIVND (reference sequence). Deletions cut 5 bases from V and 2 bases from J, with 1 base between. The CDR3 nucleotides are TGTGCCAGTAGTGCTGGAAACACCATATATTTT. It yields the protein CASSAGNTIYF. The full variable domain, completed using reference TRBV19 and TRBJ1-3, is DGGITQSPKYLFRKEGQNVTLSCEQNLNHDAMYWYRQDPGQGLRLIYYSQIVNDFQKGDIAEGYSVSREKKESFPLTVTSAQKNPTAFYLCASSAGNTIYFGEGSWLTVV.

As DNA, the CDR3 is TGTGCCAGTAGTATTCCCCCCGAGCAGTTCTTC. Residues: CASSIPPEQFF. The chain employs TRBV19 and TRBJ2-1; D gene ambiguous. The CDR3 contains 11 residues. Trimming cost V 3 bases and J 10 bases, with 7 bases left between them. Germline V lookup: CDR1 LNHDA, CDR2 SQIVND (reference sequence).

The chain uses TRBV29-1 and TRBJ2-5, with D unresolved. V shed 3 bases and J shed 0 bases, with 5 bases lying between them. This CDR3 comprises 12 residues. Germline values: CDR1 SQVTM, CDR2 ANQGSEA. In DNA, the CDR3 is TGCAGCGTTGATCGGGACCAAGAGACCCAGTACTTC. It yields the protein CSVDRDQETQYF.

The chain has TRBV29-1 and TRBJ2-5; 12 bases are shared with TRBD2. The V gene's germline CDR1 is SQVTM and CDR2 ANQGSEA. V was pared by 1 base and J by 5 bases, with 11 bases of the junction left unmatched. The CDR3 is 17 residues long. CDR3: CSVEASSSGRAKETQYF. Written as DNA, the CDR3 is TGCAGCGTTGAAGCTAGCTCTAGCGGGAGGGCCAAGGAGACCCAGTACTTC.

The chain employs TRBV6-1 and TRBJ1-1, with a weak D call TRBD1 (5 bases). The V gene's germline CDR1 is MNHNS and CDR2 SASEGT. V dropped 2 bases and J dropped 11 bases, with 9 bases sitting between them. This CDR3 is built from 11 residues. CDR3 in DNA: TGTGCCAGCAGTGAAACAGCAGGGGCTTTCTTT. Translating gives CASSETAGAFF.

The CDR3 bases are TGTGCCAGCAGAACAGCTCACTCTGGGGCCAACGTCCTGACTTTC. Its protein is CASRTAHSGANVLTF. This chain connects TRBV6-5 to TRBJ2-6, with D unclear. The V end was cut by 6 bases, the J end by 0 bases, with 9 bases between. The CDR3 totals 15 residues. Germline V lookup: CDR1 MNHEY, CDR2 SVGAGI.

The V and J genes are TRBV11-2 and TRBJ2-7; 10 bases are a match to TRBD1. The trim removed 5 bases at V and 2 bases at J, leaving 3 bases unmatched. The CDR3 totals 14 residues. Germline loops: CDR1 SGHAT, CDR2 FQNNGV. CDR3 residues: CASSPTGGTYEQYF. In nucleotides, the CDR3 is TGTGCCAGCAGCCCGACAGGGGGCACCTACGAGCAGTACTTC.

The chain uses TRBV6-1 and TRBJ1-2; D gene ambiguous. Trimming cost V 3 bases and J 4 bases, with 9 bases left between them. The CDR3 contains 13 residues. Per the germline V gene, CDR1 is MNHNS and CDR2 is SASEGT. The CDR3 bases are TGTGCCAGCAGTGATTGGTCCTTCTATGGCTACACCTTC. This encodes CASSDWSFYGYTF.

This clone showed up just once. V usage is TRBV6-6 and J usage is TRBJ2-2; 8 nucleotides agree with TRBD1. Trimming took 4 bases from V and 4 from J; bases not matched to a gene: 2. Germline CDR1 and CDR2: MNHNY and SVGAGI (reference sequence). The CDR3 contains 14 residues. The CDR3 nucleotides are TGTGCCAGCAGTTTAACAGGGGGCACCGGGGAGCTGTTTTTT. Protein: CASSLTGGTGELFF.

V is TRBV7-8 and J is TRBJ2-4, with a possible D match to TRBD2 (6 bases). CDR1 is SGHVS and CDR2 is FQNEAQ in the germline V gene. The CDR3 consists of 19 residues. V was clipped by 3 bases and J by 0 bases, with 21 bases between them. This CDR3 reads CASSFSYRGWSLAKNIQYF. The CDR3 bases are TGTGCCAGCAGCTTCTCCTATCGGGGGTGGTCACTAGCCAAAAACATTCAGTACTTC.

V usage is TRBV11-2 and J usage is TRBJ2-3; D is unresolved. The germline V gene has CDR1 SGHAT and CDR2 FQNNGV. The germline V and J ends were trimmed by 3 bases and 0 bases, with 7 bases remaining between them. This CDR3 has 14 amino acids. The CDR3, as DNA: TGTGCCAGCAGCTTCCGAATTAGCACAGATACGCAGTATTTT. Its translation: CASSFRISTDTQYF.

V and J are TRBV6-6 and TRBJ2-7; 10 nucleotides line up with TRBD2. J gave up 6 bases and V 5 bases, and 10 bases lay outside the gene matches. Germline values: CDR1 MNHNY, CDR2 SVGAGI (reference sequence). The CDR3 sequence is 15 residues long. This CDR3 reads CASSGTAGLATEQYF. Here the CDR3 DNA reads TGTGCCAGCAGTGGGACGGCGGGACTAGCGACCGAGCAGTACTTC.

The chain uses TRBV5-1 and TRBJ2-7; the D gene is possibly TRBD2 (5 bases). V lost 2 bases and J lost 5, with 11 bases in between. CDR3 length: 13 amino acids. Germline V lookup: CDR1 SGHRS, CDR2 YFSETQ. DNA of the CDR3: TGCGCCAGCAGCTTTGTCGGGGTGGACGAGCAGTACTTC. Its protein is CASSFVGVDEQYF.

This CDR3 reads CASSQGQGEQYF. The CDR3, as DNA: TGTGCCAGCTCACAGGGGCAGGGCGAGCAGTACTTC. The chain recombines TRBV18 with TRBJ2-7; D perhaps matches TRBD1 (5 bases). CDR1 is KGHSH, CDR2 LQKENI, per germline. The CDR3 has 12 residues. V was trimmed by 4 bases and J by 6 bases, leaving 10 bases between them.

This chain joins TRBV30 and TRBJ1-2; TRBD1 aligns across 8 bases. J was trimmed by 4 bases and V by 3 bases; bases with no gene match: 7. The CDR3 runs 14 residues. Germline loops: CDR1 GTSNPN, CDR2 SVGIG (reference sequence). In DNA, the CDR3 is TGTGCCTGGAGCCGTCGACAGGGGACCTATGGCTACACCTTC. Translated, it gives CAWSRRQGTYGYTF.

In nucleotides, the CDR3 is TGCGCCAGCAGCCAAGGAGTTTTTCCGGGACATACGCCTCAGAACACTGAAGCTTTCTTT. Its protein is CASSQGVFPGHTPQNTEAFF. This chain uses TRBV4-1 with TRBJ1-1; D possibly corresponds to TRBD1 (6 bases). The CDR3 sequence is 20 residues long. V shed 1 base and J shed 1 base, with 25 bases lying between them. The germline V gene encodes CDR1 MGHRA and CDR2 YSYEKL.

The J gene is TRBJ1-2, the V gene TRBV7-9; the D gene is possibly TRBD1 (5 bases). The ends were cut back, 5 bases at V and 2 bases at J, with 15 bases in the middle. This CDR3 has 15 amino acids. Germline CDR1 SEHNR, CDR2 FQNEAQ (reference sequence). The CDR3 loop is CASSNRDVRNYGYTF. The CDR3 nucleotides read TGTGCCAGCAGCAACCGGGACGTCCGGAACTATGGCTACACCTTC.